One sample yielded the 25 T cell receptor beta chains listed below, sequenced in a study of Graves' ophthalmopathy and Graves' hyperthyroidism. RNA transcripts yielded amplified TCR beta CDR3 regions. The authors performed first-round RT-PCR with HTBI primers and then a second-round multiplex PCR. Each CDR3 protein gets one entry after TCRdb re-called the multiplex PCR reads with MiXCR. The sample carries roughly 1.1 million distinct CDR3 sequences, about 38% recorded once. The source material was peripheral blood or thyroid tissue (not recorded which). These receptors originate from an adult man with Graves' hyperthyroidism.

This chain joins TRBV14 and TRBJ1-2, with D possibly being TRBD1 (5 bases). The CDR3 covers 13 residues. The V gene lost 0 bases and the J gene lost 7 bases, with 9 bases spanning the gap. Germline CDR1 and CDR2: SGHDN and FVKESK. The CDR3 bases are TGTGCCAGCAGCCAAGATTTCGGGGGTGGCTACACCTTC. Its translation is CASSQDFGGGYTF.

The sample holds many counts of this clonotype. The CDR3 does not close with the conserved phenylalanine or tryptophan, likely indicating a read error. The gene calls are TRBV19 and TRBJ1-5; possible D gene TRBD1, 5 bases. This CDR3 has 15 amino acids. Looked up from germline, CDR1 is LNHDA and CDR2 is SQIVND (reference sequence). V was pared by 6 bases and J by 0 bases, with 12 bases between. The CDR3 region is CASRPQGLSNQPQHC. CDR3 nucleotides: TGTGCCAGTAGACCCCAGGGTCTTAGCAATCAGCCCCAGCATTGT.

The chain couples TRBV5-4 to TRBJ2-7; 8 nucleotides line up with TRBD2. Losses at the gene ends were 2 bases for V and 0 bases for J; bases not matched to a gene: 16. There are 19 residues in the CDR3. Germline CDR1 SGHNT, CDR2 YYREEE (reference sequence). The CDR3 DNA reads TGTGCCAGCAGCTTAATCTCCGATTGCATAGCGGGGAGCTCCTACGAGCAGTACTTC. Encoded protein: CASSLISDCIAGSSYEQYF. The full variable domain, its missing parts supplied by reference TRBV5-4 and TRBJ2-7, is ETGVTQSPTHLIKTRGQQVTLRCSSQSGHNTVSWYQQALGQGPQFIFQYYREEENGRGNFPPRFSGLQFPNYSSELNVNALELDDSALYLCASSLISDCIAGSSYEQYFGPGTRLTVT.

The table lists this clonotype with a count of one. V gene TRBV10-3 combines with J gene TRBJ2-5; 10 bases map to TRBD1. The CDR3 totals 15 residues. V was clipped by 5 bases and J by 5 bases; unmatched bases: 8. Germline V lookup: CDR1 ENHRY, CDR2 SYGVKD. The CDR3 region has the DNA TGTGCCATCAGTACTAAGGGACAGGGGATGGAGACCCAGTACTTC. This sequence encodes CAISTKGQGMETQYF.

V gene TRBV11-2 combines with J gene TRBJ2-2; 8 positions agree with TRBD2. The germline gives CDR1 SGHAT, CDR2 FQNNGV. With 1 base clipped from V and 1 base from J, the junction kept 5 bases outside the gene matches. This CDR3 region has 17 residues. As DNA, the CDR3 is TGTGCCAGCAGCTTAGGGCCAGCGGGAGAGAACACCGGGGAGCTGTTTTTT. It yields the protein CASSLGPAGENTGELFF.

This chain links TRBV20-1 with TRBJ1-2, with D possibly being TRBD1 (6 bases). Germline assignment: CDR1 DFQATT and CDR2 SNEGSKA (reference sequence). This CDR3 comprises 16 residues. V was shortened by 0 bases and J by 0 bases, with 14 bases between the two germline ends. CDR3 nucleotide sequence: TGCAGTGCTAGAGATCGCGGGCAGGGGACTAACTATGGCTACACCTTC. It translates to CSARDRGQGTNYGYTF.

This clonotype was found a few times. The V and J genes are TRBV19 and TRBJ1-4; no firm D call. The length of the CDR3 is 15 residues. Trimming took off 7 bases at V and 6 bases at J, with 18 bases between the two ends. Germline assignment: CDR1 LNHDA and CDR2 SQIVND (reference sequence). The CDR3 coding sequence is TGTGCCAGTACCAGGACCGGGAGCGATTATGAAAAACTGTTTTTT. Encoded protein: CASTRTGSDYEKLFF.

There are many counts of this clonotype. This chain connects TRBV10-3 to TRBJ2-2; D tentatively fits TRBD1 or TRBD2 (5 bases each). The germline CDR1 and CDR2 sequences are ENHRY and SYGVKD. V was trimmed by 7 bases and J by 0 bases, leaving 9 bases between them. This CDR3 contains 14 residues. The CDR3 sequence: CAITGTANTGELFF. The CDR3 DNA is TGTGCCATCACCGGGACGGCGAACACCGGGGAGCTGTTTTTT.

This chain links TRBV9 with TRBJ1-5, with D maybe TRBD1 (6 bases). Germline V gene sequence: CDR1 SGDLS, CDR2 YYNGEE. Trimming left V 4 bases short and J 3 bases short, with 17 bases between. This CDR3 comprises 16 residues. The CDR3 bases are TGTGCCAGCAGCTTAGCGGGCGGGGGCCCCAATCAGCCCCAGCATTTT. Translating it yields CASSLAGGGPNQPQHF.

This clonotype was counted a single time. Possible read error: a much larger clone is one base away. Because the CDR3 is missing its conserved closing phenylalanine or tryptophan, this is likely a read error. The chain is built from TRBV20-1 and TRBJ1-1, with 8 bases identical to TRBD1. The length of the CDR3 is 13 residues. Germline assignment: CDR1 DFQATT and CDR2 SNEGSKA (reference sequence). Losses at the gene ends were 0 bases for V and 4 bases for J; bases not matched to a gene: 1. The CDR3 coding sequence is TGCAGTGCTAGAGAGGACAGGGCCACTGAAGCTTTCCTT. Translated: CSAREDRATEAFL.

This clonotype came up many times. This chain joins TRBV29-1 and TRBJ2-7; possible D gene TRBD1, 5 bases. Germline values: CDR1 SQVTM, CDR2 ANQGSEA. Trimming left V 4 bases short and J 6 bases short, with 10 bases between. This CDR3 has 11 residues. The DNA for the CDR3 is TGCAGCGTTGTAAGGGGTGGCGAGCAGTACTTC. Translation gives CSVVRGGEQYF.

There are many counts of this clonotype. The chain couples TRBV5-5 to TRBJ2-7, with 7 bases fitting TRBD1. The CDR3 is 14 amino acids. The J segment lost 3 bases and the V segment lost 1 base, leaving 4 bases of the junction unmatched. In germline, CDR1 is SGHKS, CDR2 YYEKEE (reference sequence). CDR3 amino acids: CASSLRQGDYEQYF. DNA of the CDR3: TGTGCCAGCAGCTTGCGTCAGGGGGACTACGAGCAGTACTTC.

This clonotype appeared a few times. The chain links TRBV29-1 to TRBJ2-5; 7 bases are a match to TRBD1. CDR3 length: 13 residues. The germline V gene encodes CDR1 SQVTM and CDR2 ANQGSEA. J was trimmed by 4 bases and V by 4 bases; bases with no gene match: 6. Written as DNA, the CDR3 is TGCAGCGTTGGAAACAGGGGCGGAGAGACCCAGTACTTC. Translated: CSVGNRGGETQYF.

This clonotype was seen only a few times. This chain joins TRBV7-8 and TRBJ2-7; TRBD2 agrees at 8 bases. V shed 5 bases, J shed 6 bases, and the junction held 15 bases outside the gene matches. CDR1 and CDR2 (germline): SGHVS, FQNEAQ. CDR3 length equals 16 residues. In nucleotides, the CDR3 is TGTGCCAGCAGCCAAGCCCCTTGGACTAGCCCGGGCGAGCAGTACTTC. It yields the protein CASSQAPWTSPGEQYF.

This clonotype showed up just a few times. This chain links TRBV20-1 with TRBJ1-2, with a possible D match to TRBD1 (5 bases). The CDR3 is 20 amino acids. Germline loops: CDR1 DFQATT, CDR2 SNEGSKA (reference sequence). V lost 1 base and J lost 1, with 28 bases in between. This chain's CDR3 is CSARGTPRGRASSSNYGYTF. The CDR3 nucleotides read TGCAGTGCTAGAGGAACGCCCCGGGGCCGAGCCTCTAGTAGTAACTATGGCTACACCTTC.

This clonotype has ten or more counts. The rearrangement uses TRBV15 and TRBJ1-2; D is ambiguous. The germline V gene has CDR1 LNHNV and CDR2 YYDKDF (reference sequence). The CDR3 is made up of 15 amino acids. The V and J ends lost 0 bases and 8 bases respectively, with 16 bases between them. Here the CDR3 reads CATSRDLVGAEGYTF. The CDR3 DNA sequence: TGTGCCACCAGCAGAGATCTTGTGGGAGCTGAGGGCTACACCTTC.

This clonotype occurred many times. The V gene is TRBV7-2, the J gene TRBJ1-2, with 8 bases fitting TRBD1. This CDR3 has 15 residues. Germline CDR1 reads SGHTA; CDR2 reads FQGNSA. Trimming at V came to 4 bases and at J to 2 bases, leaving 6 bases not matched to a gene. CDR3 sequence reads: CASSSQGAVNYGYTF. CDR3 coding DNA: TGTGCCAGCAGCTCCCAGGGGGCAGTCAACTATGGCTACACCTTC.

This clonotype turned up a few times. V and J are TRBV7-9 and TRBJ2-5; D is unclear. Germline V gives CDR1 SEHNR, CDR2 FQNEAQ (reference sequence). V was shortened by 3 bases and J by 3 bases, with 5 bases between the two germline ends. The CDR3 length is 12 residues. CDR3 sequence: CASSFLEETQYF. DNA for the CDR3: TGTGCCAGCAGCTTTTTAGAAGAGACCCAGTACTTC.

As for this clonotype: One end of the junction fails to match germline, which may point to a read error. This chain joins TRBV10-3 and TRBJ2-7; weak D call: TRBD1 (5 bases). The CDR3 is 14 residues long. Germline V gene lookup returns CDR1 ENHRY and CDR2 SYGVKD. The CDR3 reads CASSGDRYSYEQYF. CDR3 nucleotides: TGTGCCAGCAGTGGTGACAGATACTCCTACGAGCAGTACTTC.

V and J are TRBV29-1 and TRBJ2-6, with unresolved D. This CDR3 spans 13 amino acids. Looked up from germline, CDR1 is SQVTM and CDR2 is ANQGSEA. V was trimmed by 1 base and J by 4 bases, leaving 5 bases between them. CDR3 DNA sequence: TGCAGCGTTGAAGGTCGCGGGGCCAACGTCCTGACTTTC. This codes for CSVEGRGANVLTF.

The gene calls are TRBV2 and TRBJ1-5; no clear D. The germline V gene has CDR1 SNHLY and CDR2 FYNNEI. The CDR3 contains 16 residues. Trimming took off 8 bases at V and 4 bases at J, with 21 bases between the two ends. CDR3 DNA sequence: TGTGCCAGCTTAGACTCTTGGACCGGGATTAATCAGCCCCAGCATTTT. Its translation: CASLDSWTGINQPQHF.

This clonotype was found many times. J is TRBJ1-1 and V is TRBV7-2, with 12 bases identical to TRBD1. CDR1 is SGHTA and CDR2 is FQGNSA in the germline V gene. After removal of 4 bases from V and 1 base from J, the junction contained 10 bases not matched to a gene. The CDR3 sequence is 18 residues long. CDR3 nucleotides: TGTGCCAGCAGCTCATTCCGGGACAGGGGGCGATGGAACACTGAAGCTTTCTTT. It specifies CASSSFRDRGRWNTEAFF. The complete variable domain, with remaining parts taken from reference TRBV7-2 and TRBJ1-1, reads GAGVSQSPSNKVTEKGKDVELRCDPISGHTALYWYRQSLGQGLEFLIYFQGNSAPDKSGLPSDRFSAERTGGSVSTLTIQRTQQEDSAVYLCASSSFRDRGRWNTEAFFGQGTRLTVV.

The rearrangement links TRBV5-4 to TRBJ2-7; 7 bases are shared with TRBD2. The germline V gene encodes CDR1 SGHNT and CDR2 YYREEE (reference sequence). The V gene end was trimmed by 1 base and the J gene end by 3 bases; junction bases not matched to a gene: 7. There are 15 residues in the CDR3. The CDR3, as DNA: TGTGCCAGCAGCTTGTATGTAGCGGGTCTCTACGAGCAGTACTTC. This codes for CASSLYVAGLYEQYF.

The chain combines TRBV28 with TRBJ1-4, with D tentatively TRBD1 (6 bases). This CDR3 comprises 14 residues. Trimming took off 6 bases at V and 7 bases at J, with 15 bases between the two ends. Looked up from germline, CDR1 is MDHEN and CDR2 is SYDVKM. DNA for the CDR3: TGTGCCAGCAGCCGCGGACAGAATATTGAAAAACTGTTTTTT. Its translation is CASSRGQNIEKLFF.

The rearrangement links TRBV6-2 or TRBV6-3 to TRBJ1-1; D is uncertain. CDR3 length: 16 residues. V was pared by 7 bases and J by 0 bases, with 18 bases between. Germline lookup yields CDR1 MNHEY and CDR2 SVGEGT. In nucleotides, the CDR3 is TGTGCCAGCAAGGTCCGTCGAAAACAGTTGAACACTGAAGCTTTCTTT. Translating it yields CASKVRRKQLNTEAFF.